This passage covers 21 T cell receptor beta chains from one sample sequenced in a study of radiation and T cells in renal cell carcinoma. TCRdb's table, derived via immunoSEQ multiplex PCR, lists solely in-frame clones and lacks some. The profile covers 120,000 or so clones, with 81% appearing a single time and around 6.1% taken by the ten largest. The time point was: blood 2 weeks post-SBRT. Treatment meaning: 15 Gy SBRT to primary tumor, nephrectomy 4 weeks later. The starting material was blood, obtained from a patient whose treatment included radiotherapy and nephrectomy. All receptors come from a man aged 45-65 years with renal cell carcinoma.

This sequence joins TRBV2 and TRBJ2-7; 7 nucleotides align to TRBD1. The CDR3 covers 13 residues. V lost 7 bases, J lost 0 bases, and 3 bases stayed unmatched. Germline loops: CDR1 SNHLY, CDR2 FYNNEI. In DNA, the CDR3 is TGTGCCAGCATATCAGGGGGCTCCTACGAGCAGTACTTC. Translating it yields CASISGGSYEQYF.

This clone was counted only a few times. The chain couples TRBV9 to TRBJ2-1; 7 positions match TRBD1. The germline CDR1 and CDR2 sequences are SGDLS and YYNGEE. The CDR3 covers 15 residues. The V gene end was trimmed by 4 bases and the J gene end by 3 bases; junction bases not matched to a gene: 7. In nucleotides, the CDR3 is TGTGCCAGCAGCATCCGGGACAGAAACTACAATGAGCAGTTCTTC. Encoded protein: CASSIRDRNYNEQFF.

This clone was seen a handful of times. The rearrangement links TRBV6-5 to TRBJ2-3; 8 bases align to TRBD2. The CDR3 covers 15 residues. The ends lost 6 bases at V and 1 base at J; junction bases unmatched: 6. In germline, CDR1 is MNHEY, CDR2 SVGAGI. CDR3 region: CASSPTGGRTDTQYF. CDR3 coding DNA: TGTGCCAGCAGCCCTACGGGGGGGCGCACAGATACGCAGTATTTT.

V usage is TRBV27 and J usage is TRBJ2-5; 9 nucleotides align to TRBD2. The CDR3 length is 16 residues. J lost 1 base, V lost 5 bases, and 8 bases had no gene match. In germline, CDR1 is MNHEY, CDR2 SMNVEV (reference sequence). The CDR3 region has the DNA TGTGCCAGCAGTCCCTACGGGCGGGAGGGCCAAGAGACCCAGTACTTC. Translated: CASSPYGREGQETQYF.

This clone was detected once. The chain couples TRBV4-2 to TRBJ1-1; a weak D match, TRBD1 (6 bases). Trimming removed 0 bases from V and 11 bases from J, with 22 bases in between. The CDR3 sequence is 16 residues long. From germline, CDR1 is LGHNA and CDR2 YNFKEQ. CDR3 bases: TGTGCCAGCAGCCAAGAGGGCCGGGGGCCGTTGAGTTGGGCTTTCTTT. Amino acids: CASSQEGRGPLSWAFF.

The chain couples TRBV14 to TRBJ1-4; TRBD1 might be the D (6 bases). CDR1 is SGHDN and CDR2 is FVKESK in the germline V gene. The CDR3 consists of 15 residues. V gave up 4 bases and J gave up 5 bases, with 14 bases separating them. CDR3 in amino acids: CASSLIQGINEKLFF. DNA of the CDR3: TGTGCCAGCAGCCTCATACAGGGTATCAATGAAAAACTGTTTTTT.

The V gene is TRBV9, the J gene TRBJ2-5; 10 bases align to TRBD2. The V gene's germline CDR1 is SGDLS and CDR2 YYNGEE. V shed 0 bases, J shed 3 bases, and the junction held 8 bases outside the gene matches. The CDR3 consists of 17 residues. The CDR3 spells CASSVGITSGDKETQYF. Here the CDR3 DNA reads TGTGCCAGCAGCGTAGGAATAACTAGCGGGGATAAAGAGACCCAGTACTTC.

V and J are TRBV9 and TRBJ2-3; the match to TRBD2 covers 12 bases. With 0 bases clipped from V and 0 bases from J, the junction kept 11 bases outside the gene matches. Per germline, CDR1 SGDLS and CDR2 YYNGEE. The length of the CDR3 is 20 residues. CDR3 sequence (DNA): TGTGCCAGCAGCGTAGGAGGATCTCCACTAGCGGGAGGAAGCACAGATACGCAGTATTTT. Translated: CASSVGGSPLAGGSTDTQYF.

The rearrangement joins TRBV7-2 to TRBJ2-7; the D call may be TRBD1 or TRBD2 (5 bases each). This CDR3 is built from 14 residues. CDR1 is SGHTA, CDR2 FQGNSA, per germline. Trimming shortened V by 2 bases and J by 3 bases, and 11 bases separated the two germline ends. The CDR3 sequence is CASSLYGTDYEQYF. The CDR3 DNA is TGTGCCAGCAGCTTATACGGGACGGACTACGAGCAGTACTTC.

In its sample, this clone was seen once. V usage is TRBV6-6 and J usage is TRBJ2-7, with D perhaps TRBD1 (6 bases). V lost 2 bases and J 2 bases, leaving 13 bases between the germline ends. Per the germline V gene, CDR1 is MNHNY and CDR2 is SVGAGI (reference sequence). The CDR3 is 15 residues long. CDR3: CASSYADRSPYEQYF. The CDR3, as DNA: TGTGCCAGCAGTTACGCAGACAGGTCCCCCTACGAGCAGTACTTC.

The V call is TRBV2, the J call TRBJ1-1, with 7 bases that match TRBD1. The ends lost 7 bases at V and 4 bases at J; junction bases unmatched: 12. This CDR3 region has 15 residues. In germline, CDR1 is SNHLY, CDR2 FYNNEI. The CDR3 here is CASILGQLITTEAFF. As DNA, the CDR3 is TGTGCCAGCATCCTGGGACAGCTGATAACCACTGAAGCTTTCTTT.

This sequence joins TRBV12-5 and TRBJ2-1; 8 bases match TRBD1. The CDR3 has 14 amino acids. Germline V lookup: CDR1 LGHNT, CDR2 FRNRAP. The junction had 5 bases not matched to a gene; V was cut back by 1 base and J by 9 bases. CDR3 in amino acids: CASGLGQGSGEQFF. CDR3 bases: TGTGCTAGTGGTTTGGGACAGGGGTCGGGTGAGCAGTTCTTC.

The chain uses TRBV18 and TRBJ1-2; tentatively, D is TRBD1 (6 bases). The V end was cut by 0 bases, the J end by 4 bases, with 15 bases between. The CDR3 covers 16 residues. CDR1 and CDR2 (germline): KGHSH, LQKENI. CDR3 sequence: CASSPPSQGQGYGYTF. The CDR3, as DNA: TGTGCCAGCTCACCACCCTCGCAGGGGCAAGGCTATGGCTACACCTTC.

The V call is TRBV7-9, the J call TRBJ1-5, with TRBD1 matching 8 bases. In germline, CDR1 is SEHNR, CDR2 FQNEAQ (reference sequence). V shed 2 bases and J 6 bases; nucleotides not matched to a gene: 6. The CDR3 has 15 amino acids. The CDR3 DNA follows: TGTGCCAGCAGCTTATCGGACAGGGCAGTTCAGCCCCAGCATTTT. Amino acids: CASSLSDRAVQPQHF.

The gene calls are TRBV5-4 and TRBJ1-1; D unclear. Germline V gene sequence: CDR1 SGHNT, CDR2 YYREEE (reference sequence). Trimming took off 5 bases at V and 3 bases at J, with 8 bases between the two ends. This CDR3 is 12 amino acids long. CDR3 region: CASRRIDTEAFF. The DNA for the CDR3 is TGTGCCAGCAGACGGATCGACACTGAAGCTTTCTTT.

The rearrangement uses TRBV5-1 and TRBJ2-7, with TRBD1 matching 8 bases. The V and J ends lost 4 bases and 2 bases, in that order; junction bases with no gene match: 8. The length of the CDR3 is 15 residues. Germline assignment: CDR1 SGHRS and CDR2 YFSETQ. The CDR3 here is CASSEISTGAYEQYF. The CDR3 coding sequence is TGCGCCAGCAGCGAGATCTCGACAGGGGCCTACGAGCAGTACTTC. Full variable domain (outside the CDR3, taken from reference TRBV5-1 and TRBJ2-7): KAGVTQTPRYLIKTRGQQVTLSCSPISGHRSVSWYQQTPGQGLQFLFEYFSETQRNKGNFPGRFSGRQFSNSRSEMNVSTLELGDSALYLCASSEISTGAYEQYFGPGTRLTVT.

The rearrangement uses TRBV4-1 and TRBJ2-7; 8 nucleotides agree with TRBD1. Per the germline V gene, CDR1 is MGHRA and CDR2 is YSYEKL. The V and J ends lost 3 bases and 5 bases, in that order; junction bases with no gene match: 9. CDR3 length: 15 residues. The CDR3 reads CASSQDRAELNEQYF. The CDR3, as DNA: TGCGCCAGCAGCCAGGACAGGGCAGAACTAAACGAGCAGTACTTC.

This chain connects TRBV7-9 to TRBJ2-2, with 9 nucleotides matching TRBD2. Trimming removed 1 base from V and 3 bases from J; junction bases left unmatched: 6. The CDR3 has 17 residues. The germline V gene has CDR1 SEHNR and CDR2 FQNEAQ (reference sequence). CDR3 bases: TGTGCCAGCAGCTTAGGGTGGATAGCGGGAGACACCGGGGAGCTGTTTTTT. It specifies CASSLGWIAGDTGELFF.

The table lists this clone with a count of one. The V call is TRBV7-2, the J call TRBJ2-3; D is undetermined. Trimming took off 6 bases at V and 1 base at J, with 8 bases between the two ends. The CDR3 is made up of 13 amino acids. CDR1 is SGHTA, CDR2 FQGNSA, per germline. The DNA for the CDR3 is TGTGCCAGCAGGAAAACAGGCACAGATACGCAGTATTTT. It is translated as CASRKTGTDTQYF.

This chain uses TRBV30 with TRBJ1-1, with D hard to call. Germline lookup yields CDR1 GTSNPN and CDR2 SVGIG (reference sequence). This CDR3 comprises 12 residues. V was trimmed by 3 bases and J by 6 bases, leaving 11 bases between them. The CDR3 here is CAWRGGSPEAFF. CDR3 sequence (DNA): TGTGCCTGGAGGGGAGGATCCCCTGAAGCTTTCTTT.

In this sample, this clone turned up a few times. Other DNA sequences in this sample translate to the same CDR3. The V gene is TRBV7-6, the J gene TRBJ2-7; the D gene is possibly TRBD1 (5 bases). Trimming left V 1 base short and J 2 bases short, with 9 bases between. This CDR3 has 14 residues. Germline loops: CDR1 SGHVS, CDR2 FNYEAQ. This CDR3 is CASSLDRGPYEQYF. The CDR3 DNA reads TGTGCCAGCAGCTTAGATAGGGGTCCCTACGAGCAGTACTTC.